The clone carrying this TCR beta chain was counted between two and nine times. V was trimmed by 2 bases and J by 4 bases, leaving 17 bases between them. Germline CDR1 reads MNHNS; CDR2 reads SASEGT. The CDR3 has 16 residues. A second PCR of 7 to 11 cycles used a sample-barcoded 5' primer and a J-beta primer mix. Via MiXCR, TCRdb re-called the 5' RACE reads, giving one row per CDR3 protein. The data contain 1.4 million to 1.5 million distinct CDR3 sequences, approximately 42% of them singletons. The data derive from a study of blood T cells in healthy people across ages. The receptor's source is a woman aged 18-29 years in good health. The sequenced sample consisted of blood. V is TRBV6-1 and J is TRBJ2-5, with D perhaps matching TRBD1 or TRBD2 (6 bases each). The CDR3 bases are TGTGCCAGCAGTGAATATACACAGGGAGGAGCAGAGACCCAGTACTTC. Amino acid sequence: CASSEYTQGGAETQYF.